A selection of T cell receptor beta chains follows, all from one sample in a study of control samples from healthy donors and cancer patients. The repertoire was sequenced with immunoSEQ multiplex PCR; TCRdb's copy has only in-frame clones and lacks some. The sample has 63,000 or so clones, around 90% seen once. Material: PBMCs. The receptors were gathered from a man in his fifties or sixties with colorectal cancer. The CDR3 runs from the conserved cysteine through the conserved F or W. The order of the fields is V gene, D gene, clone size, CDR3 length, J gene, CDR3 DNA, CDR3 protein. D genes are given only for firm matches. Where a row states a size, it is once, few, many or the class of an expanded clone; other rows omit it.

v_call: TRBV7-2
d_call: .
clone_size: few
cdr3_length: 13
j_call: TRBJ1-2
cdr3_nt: TGTGCCAGCAGCTTAAACAGGGTTGGTGGCTACACCTTC
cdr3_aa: CASSLNRVGGYTF

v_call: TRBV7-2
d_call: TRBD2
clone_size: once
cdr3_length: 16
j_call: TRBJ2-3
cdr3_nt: TGTGCCAGCAGCTCGTGGACTAGCGGGTACCCCGGGGCGCAGTATTTT
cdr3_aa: CASSSWTSGYPGAQYF

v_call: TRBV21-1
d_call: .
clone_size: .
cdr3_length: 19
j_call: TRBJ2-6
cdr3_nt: TGTGCCAGCAGCAAAGCTGGCCCACCCCCCAGCTCTGGGGCCAACGTCCTGACTTTC
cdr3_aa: CASSKAGPPPSSGANVLTF

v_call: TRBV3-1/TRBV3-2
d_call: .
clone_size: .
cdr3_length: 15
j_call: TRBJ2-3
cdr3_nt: TGTGCCAGCAGCCAAACCGGGTTATCCACAGATACGCAGTATTTT
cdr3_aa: CASSQTGLSTDTQYF

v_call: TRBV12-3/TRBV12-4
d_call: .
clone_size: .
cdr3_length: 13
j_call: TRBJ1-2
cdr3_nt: TGTGCCAGCAGCCCAGGTCGGTCCTATGGCTACACCTTC
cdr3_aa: CASSPGRSYGYTF

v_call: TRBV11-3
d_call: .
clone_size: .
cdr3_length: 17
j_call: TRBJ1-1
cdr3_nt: TGTGCCAGCAGCTATCGCCCCCCTTCTACAGCGAACACTGAAGCTTTCTTT
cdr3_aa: CASSYRPPSTANTEAFF

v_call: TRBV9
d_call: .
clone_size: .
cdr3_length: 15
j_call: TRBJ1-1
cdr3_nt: TGTGCCAGCAGCCTCGGAGTGGGGCTGAACACTGAAGCTTTCTTT
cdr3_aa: CASSLGVGLNTEAFF

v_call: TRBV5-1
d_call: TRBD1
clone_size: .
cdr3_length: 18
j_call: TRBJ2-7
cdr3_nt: TGCGCCAGCAGCTCAACTTCCGGGACAGCATTATCCTCCTACGAGCAGTACTTC
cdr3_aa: CASSSTSGTALSSYEQYF

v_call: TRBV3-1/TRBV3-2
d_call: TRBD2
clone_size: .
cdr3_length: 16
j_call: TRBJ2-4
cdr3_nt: TGTGCCAGCAGCCAAGGGACCCCGGGGGGGTACGACATTCAGTACTTC
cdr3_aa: CASSQGTPGGYDIQYF

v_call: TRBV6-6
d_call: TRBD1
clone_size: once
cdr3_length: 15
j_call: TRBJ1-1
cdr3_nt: TGTGCCAGCAGTTACATAAGGACAGGGAACACTGAAGCTTTCTTT
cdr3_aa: CASSYIRTGNTEAFF

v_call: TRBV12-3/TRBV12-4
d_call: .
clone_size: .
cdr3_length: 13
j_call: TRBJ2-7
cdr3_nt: TGTGCCAGCAGTTTCGCGGGTACCTACGAGCAGTACTTC
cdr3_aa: CASSFAGTYEQYF

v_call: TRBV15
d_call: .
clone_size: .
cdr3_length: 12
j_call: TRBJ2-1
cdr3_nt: TGTGCCACCAGCAGAGATTCCAGCCAGGAGTTCTTC
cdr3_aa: CATSRDSSQEFF

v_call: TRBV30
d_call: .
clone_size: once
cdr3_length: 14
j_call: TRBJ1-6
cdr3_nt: TGTGCCTGGAGTATTGAACAGGGTAATTCACCCCTCCACTTT
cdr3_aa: CAWSIEQGNSPLHF

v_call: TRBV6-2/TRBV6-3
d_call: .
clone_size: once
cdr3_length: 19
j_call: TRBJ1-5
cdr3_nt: TGTGCCAGCAGTTACCTAACGTCCCCAGGAAGAAATACTAATCAGCCCCAGCATTTT
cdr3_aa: CASSYLTSPGRNTNQPQHF

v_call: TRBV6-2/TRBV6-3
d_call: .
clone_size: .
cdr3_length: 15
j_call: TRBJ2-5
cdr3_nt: TGTGCCAGCAGTTACTCGCTGGGGTTGACAGAGACCCAGTACTTC
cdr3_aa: CASSYSLGLTETQYF

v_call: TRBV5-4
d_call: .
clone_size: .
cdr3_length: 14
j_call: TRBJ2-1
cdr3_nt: TGTGCCAGCAGCTTGAGGGGGAGGTACAATGAGCAGTTCTTC
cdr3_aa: CASSLRGRYNEQFF

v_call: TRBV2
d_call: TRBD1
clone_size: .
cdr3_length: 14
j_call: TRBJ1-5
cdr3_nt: TGTGCCAGCAGCTGGACAGGGGGCTATCAGCCCCAGCATTTT
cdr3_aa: CASSWTGGYQPQHF

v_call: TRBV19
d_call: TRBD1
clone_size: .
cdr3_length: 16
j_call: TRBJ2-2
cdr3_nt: TGTGCCAGTAGTATTAACTCCAGGGGGCTCACCGGGGAGCTGTTTTTT
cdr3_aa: CASSINSRGLTGELFF

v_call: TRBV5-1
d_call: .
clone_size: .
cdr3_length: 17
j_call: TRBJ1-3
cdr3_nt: TGCGCCAGCAGTCCTTCTCTAACGGGGTTCTCTGGAAACACCATATATTTT
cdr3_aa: CASSPSLTGFSGNTIYF

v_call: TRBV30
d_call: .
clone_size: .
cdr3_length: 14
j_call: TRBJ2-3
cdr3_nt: TGTGCCTGGAGTGCTGGGGGAAGCACAGATACGCAGTATTTT
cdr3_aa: CAWSAGGSTDTQYF

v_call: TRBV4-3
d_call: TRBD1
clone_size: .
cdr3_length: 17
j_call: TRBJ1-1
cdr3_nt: TGCGCCAGCAGCCAAGATACAGGGGTTTGGTTGAACACTGAAGCTTTCTTT
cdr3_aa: CASSQDTGVWLNTEAFF

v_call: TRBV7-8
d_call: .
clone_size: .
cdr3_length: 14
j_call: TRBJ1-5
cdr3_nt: TGTGCCAGCAGCGTCCAGTATAGCAATCAGCCCCAGCATTTT
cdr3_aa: CASSVQYSNQPQHF

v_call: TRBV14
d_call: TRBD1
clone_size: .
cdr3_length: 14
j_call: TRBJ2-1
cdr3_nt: TGTGCCAGCAGCCCCAGGGGGCGGTACAATGAGCAGTTCTTC
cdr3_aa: CASSPRGRYNEQFF

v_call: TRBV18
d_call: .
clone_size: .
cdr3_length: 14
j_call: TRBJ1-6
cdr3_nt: TGTGCCAGCTCACGAGGGACGGATCGACAACCCCTCCACTTT
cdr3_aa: CASSRGTDRQPLHF

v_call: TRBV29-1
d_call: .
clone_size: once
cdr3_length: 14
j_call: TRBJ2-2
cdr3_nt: TGCAGCGTTGGGCCGCAACAGGGAACCGGGGAGCTGTTTTTT
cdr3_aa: CSVGPQQGTGELFF

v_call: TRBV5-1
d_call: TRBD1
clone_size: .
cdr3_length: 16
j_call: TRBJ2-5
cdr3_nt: TGCGCCAGCAGCACGGGACAGCGGCGAAGGGAAGAGACCCAGTACTTC
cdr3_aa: CASSTGQRRREETQYF

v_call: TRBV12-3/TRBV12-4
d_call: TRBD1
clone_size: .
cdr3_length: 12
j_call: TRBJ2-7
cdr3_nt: TGTGCCAGCAGTCGGGACAGCTACGAGCAGTACTTC
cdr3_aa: CASSRDSYEQYF

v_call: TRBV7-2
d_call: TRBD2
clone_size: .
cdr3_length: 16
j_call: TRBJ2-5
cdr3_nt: TGTGCCAGCAGCTTAGTCGTACTAGCGGGGGTTGAGACCCAGTACTTC
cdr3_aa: CASSLVVLAGVETQYF

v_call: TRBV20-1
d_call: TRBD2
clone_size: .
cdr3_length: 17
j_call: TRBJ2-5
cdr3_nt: TGCAGTGCTAGTCCATTGAGAGGGCGGGGGGGCAAAGAGACCCAGTACTTC
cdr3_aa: CSASPLRGRGGKETQYF

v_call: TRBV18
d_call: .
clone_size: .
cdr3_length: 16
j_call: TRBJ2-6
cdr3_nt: TGTGCCAGCTCACCATTGGGGAACTCTGGGGCCAACGTCCTGACTTTC
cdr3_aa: CASSPLGNSGANVLTF

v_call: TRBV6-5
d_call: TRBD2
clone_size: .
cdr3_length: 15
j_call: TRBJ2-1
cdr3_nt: TGTGCCAGCAGCACACTAGCGGGGGAGAAAAAGGAGCAGTTCTTC
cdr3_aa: CASSTLAGEKKEQFF

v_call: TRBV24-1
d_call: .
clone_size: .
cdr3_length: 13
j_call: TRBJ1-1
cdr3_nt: TGTGCCACCAGGGCAGGGAGGAAAACTGAAGCTTTCTTT
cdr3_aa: CATRAGRKTEAFF

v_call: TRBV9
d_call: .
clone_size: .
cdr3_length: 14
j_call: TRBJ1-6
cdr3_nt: TGTGCCAGCAGCCAAAGGGCAGGTAATTCACCCCTCCACTTT
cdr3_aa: CASSQRAGNSPLHF

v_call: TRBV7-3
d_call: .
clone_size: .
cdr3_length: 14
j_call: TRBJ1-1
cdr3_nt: TGTGCCAGCAGTAGGGGAGGGGTGAACACTGAAGCTTTCTTT
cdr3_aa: CASSRGGVNTEAFF

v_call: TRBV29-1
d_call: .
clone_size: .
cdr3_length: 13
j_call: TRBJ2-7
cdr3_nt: TGCAGCGTTGACCAGGGGTTATCAACCGAGCAGTACTTC
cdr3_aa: CSVDQGLSTEQYF

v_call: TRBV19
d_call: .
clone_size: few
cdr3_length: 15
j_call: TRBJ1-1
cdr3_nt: TGTGCCAGCACCCCCGGGTCCCGGGGGAACACTGAAGCTTTCTTT
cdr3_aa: CASTPGSRGNTEAFF

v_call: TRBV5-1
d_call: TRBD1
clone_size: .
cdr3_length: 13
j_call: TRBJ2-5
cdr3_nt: TGCGCCAGCAGCACGGACAGGGGAAAGACCCAGTACTTC
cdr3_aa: CASSTDRGKTQYF

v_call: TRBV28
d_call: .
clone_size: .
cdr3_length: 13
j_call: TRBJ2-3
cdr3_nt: TGTGCCAGCAACCTTGCCCCCACAGATACGCAGTATTTT
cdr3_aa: CASNLAPTDTQYF

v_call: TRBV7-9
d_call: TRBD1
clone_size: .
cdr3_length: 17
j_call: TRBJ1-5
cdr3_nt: TGTGCCAGCGGGATTGGGACAGGGGAACCTGGCAATCAGCCCCAGCATTTT
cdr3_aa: CASGIGTGEPGNQPQHF

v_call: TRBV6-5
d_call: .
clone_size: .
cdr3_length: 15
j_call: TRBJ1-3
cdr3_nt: TGTGCCAGCAGTTACTCGCGTTTCAGTATCGGCACCATATATTTT
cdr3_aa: CASSYSRFSIGTIYF

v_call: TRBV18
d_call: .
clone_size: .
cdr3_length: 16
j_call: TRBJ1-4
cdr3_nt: TGTGCCAGCTCCCCCCCCCGGTCCGCAACTAATGAAAAACTGTTTTTT
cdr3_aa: CASSPPRSATNEKLFF

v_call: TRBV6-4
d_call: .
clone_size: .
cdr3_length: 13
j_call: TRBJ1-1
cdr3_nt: TGTGCCAGCAGTGGGCAGGTCCAGGGTGAAGCTTTCTTT
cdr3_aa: CASSGQVQGEAFF

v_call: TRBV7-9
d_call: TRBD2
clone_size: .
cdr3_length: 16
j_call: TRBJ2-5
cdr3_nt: TGTGCCAGCACCGTATTGGGCGGGGGGATCCAAGAGACCCAGTACTTC
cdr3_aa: CASTVLGGGIQETQYF

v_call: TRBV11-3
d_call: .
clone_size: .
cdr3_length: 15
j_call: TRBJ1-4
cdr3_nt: TGTGCCAGCAGCCCCGGCAGGGGTAACAATGAAAAACTGTTTTTT
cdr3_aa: CASSPGRGNNEKLFF

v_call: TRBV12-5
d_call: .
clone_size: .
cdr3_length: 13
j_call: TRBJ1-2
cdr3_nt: TGTGCTAGTGGCACAGGCGGGGTAGGTGGCTACACCTTC
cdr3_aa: CASGTGGVGGYTF

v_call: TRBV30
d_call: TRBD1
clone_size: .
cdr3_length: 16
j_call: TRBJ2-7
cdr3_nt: TGTGCCTGGAGGGGGACCGACCGGACAGGGTCCTACGAGCAGTACTTC
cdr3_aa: CAWRGTDRTGSYEQYF

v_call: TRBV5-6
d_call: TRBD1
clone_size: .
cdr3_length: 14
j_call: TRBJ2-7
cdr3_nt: TGTGCCAGCAGCTCACTACAGGGGACCTACGAGCAGTACTTC
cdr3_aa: CASSSLQGTYEQYF

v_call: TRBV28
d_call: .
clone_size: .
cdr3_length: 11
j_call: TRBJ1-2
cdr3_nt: TGTGCCAGCAACTCCGATGTTGGCTACACCTTC
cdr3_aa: CASNSDVGYTF

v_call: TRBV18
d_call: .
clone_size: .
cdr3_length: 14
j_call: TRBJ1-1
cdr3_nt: TGTGCCAGCTCACCCTTGACTGAGAACACTGAAGCTTTCTTT
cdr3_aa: CASSPLTENTEAFF

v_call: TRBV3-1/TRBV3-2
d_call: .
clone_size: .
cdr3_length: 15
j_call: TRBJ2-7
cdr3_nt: TGTGCCAGCAGCCAAAGAGTCGGGGACCCCTACGAGCAGTACTTC
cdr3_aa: CASSQRVGDPYEQYF

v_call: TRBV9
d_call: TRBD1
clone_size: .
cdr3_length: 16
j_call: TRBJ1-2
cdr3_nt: TGTGCCAGCAGCGTAGTTGGGACAGGGGGAAATGGTGGCTACACCTTC
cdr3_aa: CASSVVGTGGNGGYTF

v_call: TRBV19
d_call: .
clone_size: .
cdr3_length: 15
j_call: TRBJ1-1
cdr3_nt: TGTGCCAGTAGTATGGGGGGGGTTAGGTACACTGAAGCTTTCTTT
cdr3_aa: CASSMGGVRYTEAFF

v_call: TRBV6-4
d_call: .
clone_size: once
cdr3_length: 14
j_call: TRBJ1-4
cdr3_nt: TGTGCCAGCGTAGGGGCAGACCTAAATGAAAAACTGTTTTTT
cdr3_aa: CASVGADLNEKLFF

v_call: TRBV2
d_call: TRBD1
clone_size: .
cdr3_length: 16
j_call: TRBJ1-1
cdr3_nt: TGTGCCAGCAGTGCTGACAGGGGCCAGGGCCTAGAGAAAGCTTTCTTT
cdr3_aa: CASSADRGQGLEKAFF

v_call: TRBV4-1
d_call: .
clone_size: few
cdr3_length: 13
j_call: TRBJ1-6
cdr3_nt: TGCGCCAGCAGCCAACCGTGGGATTCACCCCTCCACTTT
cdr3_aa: CASSQPWDSPLHF